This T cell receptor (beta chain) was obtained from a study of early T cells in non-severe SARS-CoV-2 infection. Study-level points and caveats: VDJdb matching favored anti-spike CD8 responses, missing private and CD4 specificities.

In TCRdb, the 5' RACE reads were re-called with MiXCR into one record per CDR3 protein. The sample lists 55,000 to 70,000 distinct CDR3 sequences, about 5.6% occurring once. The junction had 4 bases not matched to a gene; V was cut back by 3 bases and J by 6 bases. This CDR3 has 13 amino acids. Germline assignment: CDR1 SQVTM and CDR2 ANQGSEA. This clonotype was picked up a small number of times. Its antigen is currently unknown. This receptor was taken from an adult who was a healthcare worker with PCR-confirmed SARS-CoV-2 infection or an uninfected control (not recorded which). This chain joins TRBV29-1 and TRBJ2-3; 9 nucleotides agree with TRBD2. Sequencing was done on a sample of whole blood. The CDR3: CSVDSGSTDTQYF. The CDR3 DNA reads TGCAGCGTTGATAGCGGGAGTACCGATACGCAGTATTTT.